This entry lists 2 T cell receptor beta chains sequenced from one sample in a study of memory B cells and T cells in multiple sclerosis. Some clones are missing from TCRdb's copy, which holds only in-frame ones; the method was immunoSEQ multiplex PCR. The data show 40,000 to 50,000 clones, with about four fifths seen just once and more than 0.95% held by the top ten. Stimulus-free culture yielded autoproliferating CFSE-dim and non-proliferating CFSE-high T cells, each sequenced separately. Cultures began with roughly 49 million CFSE-labeled PBMCs, unstimulated for roughly seven days, with replicate wells pooled. No antigens are known for them. The sample was PBMCs from blood kept in culture. Receptors originate from a human donor with multiple sclerosis.

V usage is TRBV6-1 and J usage is TRBJ1-1; D is perhaps TRBD1 (6 bases). Trimming removed 3 bases from V and 0 bases from J, with 11 bases in between. CDR1 is MNHNS, CDR2 SASEGT, per germline. The CDR3 is made up of 15 amino acids. The CDR3 protein is CASSEQDRLNTEAFF. In DNA form, the CDR3 reads TGTGCCAGCAGTGAGCAGGACAGATTGAACACTGAAGCTTTCTTT.

V usage is TRBV9 and J usage is TRBJ2-1; D is possibly TRBD2 (5 bases). The germline gives CDR1 SGDLS, CDR2 YYNGEE. V lost 4 bases, J lost 1 base, and 12 bases lay in between. CDR3 length: 15 residues. CDR3 bases: TGTGCCAGCAGCCCCCGTATAGCGTCCTACAATGAGCAGTTCTTC. It yields the protein CASSPRIASYNEQFF. The whole variable domain, filled in from reference TRBV9 and TRBJ2-1, reads DSGVTQTPKHLITATGQRVTLRCSPRSGDLSVYWYQQSLDQGLQFLIQYYNGEERAKGNILERFSAQQFPDLHSELNLSSLELGDSALYFCASSPRIASYNEQFFGPGTRLTVL.